This T cell receptor beta chain was identified during a study of blood T cell repertoires in COVID-19. Germline V gene data show CDR1 as GTSNPN and CDR2 as SVGIG (reference sequence). The CDR3 runs 15 residues. V dropped 0 bases and J dropped 8 bases, with 16 bases sitting between them. This table comes from immunoSEQ multiplex PCR, and its TCRdb copy is limited to in-frame clones, with some not included. Here the sample spans 200,000 to 300,000 clones, 80% to 95% being singletons. V is TRBV30 and J is TRBJ1-4; D not resolved. The origin of this receptor is a person aged 18-30 years with COVID-19, enrolled during active disease. Material: peripheral blood. CDR3: CAWSVPSLSGEKLFF. Written as DNA, the CDR3 is TGTGCCTGGAGTGTACCAAGTCTGTCGGGGGAAAAACTGTTTTTT. Variable domain in full (rest from reference TRBV30 and TRBJ1-4): SQTIHQWPATLVQPVGSPLSLECTVEGTSNPNLYWYRQAAGRGLQLLFYSVGIGQISSEVPQNLSASRPQDRQFILSSKKLLLSDSGFYLCAWSVPSLSGEKLFFGSGTQLSVL.